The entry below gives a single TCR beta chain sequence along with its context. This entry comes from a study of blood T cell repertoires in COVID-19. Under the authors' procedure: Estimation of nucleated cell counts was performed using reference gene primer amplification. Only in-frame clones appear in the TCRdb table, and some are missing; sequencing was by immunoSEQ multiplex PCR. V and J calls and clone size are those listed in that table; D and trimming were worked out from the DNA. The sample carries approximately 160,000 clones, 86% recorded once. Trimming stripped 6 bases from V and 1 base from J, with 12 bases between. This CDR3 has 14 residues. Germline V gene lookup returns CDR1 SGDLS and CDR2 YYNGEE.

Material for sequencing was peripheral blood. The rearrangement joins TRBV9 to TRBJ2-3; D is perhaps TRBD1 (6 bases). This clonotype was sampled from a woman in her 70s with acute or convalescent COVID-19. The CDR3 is CASTLGHGTDTQYF. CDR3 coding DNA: TGTGCCAGCACCCTGGGACACGGCACAGATACGCAGTATTTT.